These 21 T cell receptor beta chains came from one sample sequenced in a study of cytomegalovirus exposure and HLA in healthy donors. Generated by immunoSEQ multiplex PCR, the TCRdb table keeps only in-frame clones and is missing some. The table has 110,000 to 150,000 clones, over 90% seen once. Sequencing input: PBMCs. The receptors were gathered from a man aged 18 to 35 in good health and CMV-seropositive.

The rearrangement links TRBV6-4 to TRBJ1-2, with 7 bases lining up with TRBD1. Germline V gives CDR1 MRHNA, CDR2 SNTAGT. Germline trimming cut 6 bases from V and 5 bases from J; bases unmatched to any gene: 6. This CDR3 is 13 amino acids long. The CDR3 region is CASRMDRTYGYTF. CDR3 coding DNA: TGTGCCAGCAGGATGGACAGGACGTATGGCTACACCTTC.

This chain joins TRBV5-1 and TRBJ1-3, with 8 nucleotides matching TRBD1. The CDR3 length is 16 residues. The germline V gene has CDR1 SGHRS and CDR2 YFSETQ. V lost 0 bases and J lost 0; bases outside the gene matches: 2. CDR3 sequence (DNA): TGCGCCAGCAGCTTGGGGACAGGGAGCTCTGGAAACACCATATATTTT. This gives the protein CASSLGTGSSGNTIYF.

This clone showed up just once. The CDR3, as DNA: TGCGCCAGCAGCTTGACGCAGGCCACTGAAGCTTTCTTT. Translating it yields CASSLTQATEAFF. The rearrangement uses TRBV5-1 and TRBJ1-1; D is uncertain. Germline V lookup: CDR1 SGHRS, CDR2 YFSETQ. Trimming stripped 1 base from V and 4 bases from J, with 8 bases between. CDR3 length: 13 amino acids.

V gene TRBV28 combines with J gene TRBJ2-7; TRBD2 matches at 8 bases. CDR1 and CDR2 (germline): MDHEN, SYDVKM. The trim removed 6 bases at V and 0 bases at J, leaving 10 bases unmatched. CDR3 length: 16 residues. The CDR3 bases are TGTGCCAGCAGCCCAGTCGGGGGGGAGAGCTCCTACGAGCAGTACTTC. Translated: CASSPVGGESSYEQYF. Looking up the rest from reference TRBV28 and TRBJ2-7 gives the full variable domain: DVKVTQSSRYLVKRTGEKVFLECVQDMDHENMFWYRQDPGLGLRLIYFSYDVKMKEKGDIPEGYSVSREKKERFSLILESASTNQTSMYLCASSPVGGESSYEQYFGPGTRLTVT.

In this sample, this clone turned up once. The J gene is TRBJ2-1, the V gene TRBV6-1; 10 bases are a match to TRBD2. After removal of 6 bases from V and 7 bases from J, the junction contained 6 bases not matched to a gene. This CDR3 has 14 amino acids. Germline-derived CDR1 and CDR2 are MNHNS and SASEGT. The CDR3 spells CASRSSGSTNEQFF. The CDR3 coding sequence is TGTGCCAGCAGGTCTAGCGGGAGCACTAATGAGCAGTTCTTC.

The chain joins TRBV30 to TRBJ2-3, with 7 bases identical to TRBD1. The CDR3 sequence is 12 residues long. With V trimmed by 1 base and J by 6 bases, 1 base remained unmatched. CDR1 GTSNPN and CDR2 SVGIG come from the germline V gene (reference sequence). CDR3 nucleotide sequence: TGTGCCTGGAGTGAGGGGGCGGATACGCAGTATTTT. This sequence encodes CAWSEGADTQYF.

The chain carries TRBV10-3 and TRBJ1-1; the D gene is possibly TRBD1 (5 bases). The V and J ends lost 7 bases and 1 base respectively, with 10 bases between them. Germline loops: CDR1 ENHRY, CDR2 SYGVKD. The length of the CDR3 is 13 residues. The CDR3 nucleotides are TGTGCCATCACCCCGACAGCGAACACTGAAGCTTTCTTT. This translates into CAITPTANTEAFF.

As DNA, the CDR3 is TGTGCCAGCAGTGGTGGAACGCCGACGGGGACCCAGTACTTC. Its protein is CASSGGTPTGTQYF. This chain connects TRBV2 to TRBJ2-5; D call uncertain. Trimming pared 4 bases from V and 7 bases from J, leaving 16 bases between. The V gene's germline CDR1 is SNHLY and CDR2 FYNNEI. This CDR3 is built from 14 residues.

The chain couples TRBV28 to TRBJ2-7, with 9 positions matching TRBD1. There are 15 residues in the CDR3. Germline CDR1 MDHEN, CDR2 SYDVKM. With 5 bases clipped from V and 7 bases from J, the junction kept 12 bases outside the gene matches. CDR3 residues: CASSLRDRAWLEQYF. DNA of the CDR3: TGTGCCAGCAGTCTCCGGGACAGGGCTTGGCTAGAGCAGTACTTC.

V and J are TRBV5-1 and TRBJ1-1; D is unclear. The CDR3 covers 14 residues. Germline V gene data show CDR1 as SGHRS and CDR2 as YFSETQ. The ends were cut back, 1 base at V and 6 bases at J, with 13 bases in the middle. As DNA, the CDR3 is TGCGCCAGCAGCTTGTATGAGGCTACGTCTGAAGCTTTCTTT. This sequence encodes CASSLYEATSEAFF.

The V call is TRBV27, the J call TRBJ2-3, with 9 positions matching TRBD2. Germline trimming cut 8 bases from V and 0 bases from J; bases unmatched to any gene: 6. CDR1 and CDR2 (germline): MNHEY, SMNVEV (reference sequence). The CDR3 extends over 15 amino acids. In DNA, the CDR3 is TGTGCCAGCGGGACTAGCAGATCTAGCACAGATACGCAGTATTTT. Translating gives CASGTSRSSTDTQYF.

This chain uses TRBV5-1 with TRBJ2-1; 9 bases align to TRBD1. The CDR3 is made up of 15 amino acids. J was trimmed by 7 bases and V by 2 bases; bases with no gene match: 7. Germline lookup yields CDR1 SGHRS and CDR2 YFSETQ. The CDR3 protein is CASSFTGTGRNEQFF. As DNA, the CDR3 is TGCGCCAGCAGCTTTACCGGGACAGGGCGGAATGAGCAGTTCTTC.

The chain combines TRBV2 with TRBJ1-2; D gene unclear. Germline V CDR1 and CDR2: SNHLY, FYNNEI. CDR3 length: 13 residues. V shed 8 bases and J shed 0 bases, with 10 bases lying between them. The CDR3 loop is CASEPGPNYGYTF. CDR3 DNA sequence: TGTGCCAGCGAGCCAGGTCCTAACTATGGCTACACCTTC. The full variable domain, completed using reference TRBV2 and TRBJ1-2, is EPEVTQTPSHQVTQMGQEVILRCVPISNHLYFYWYRQILGQKVEFLVSFYNNEISEKSEIFDDQFSVERPDGSNFTLKIRSTKLEDSAMYFCASEPGPNYGYTFGSGTRLTVV.

The V gene is TRBV4-1, the J gene TRBJ2-7; perhaps TRBD2 as D (6 bases). The V gene lost 3 bases and the J gene lost 2 bases, with 14 bases spanning the gap. Germline CDR1 reads MGHRA; CDR2 reads YSYEKL. The CDR3 contains 15 residues. DNA for the CDR3: TGCGCCAGCAGCCATGCTCTTAGCGGCCCCTACGAGCAGTACTTC. Amino acids: CASSHALSGPYEQYF.

The chain uses TRBV5-1 and TRBJ2-1; 15 bases are a match to TRBD2. Germline V CDR1 and CDR2: SGHRS, YFSETQ. With V trimmed by 3 bases and J by 4 bases, 5 bases remained unmatched. This CDR3 region has 17 residues. The CDR3 is CASSYGLAGGLYNEQFF. In DNA, the CDR3 is TGCGCCAGCAGCTATGGACTAGCGGGAGGGTTATACAATGAGCAGTTCTTC.

The chain couples TRBV6-1 to TRBJ2-1; possibly TRBD1 for D (5 bases). The germline V and J ends were trimmed by 0 bases and 8 bases, with 14 bases remaining between them. The CDR3 extends over 15 amino acids. The germline V gene encodes CDR1 MNHNS and CDR2 SASEGT. CDR3: CASSEALAGWDEQFF. The DNA of the CDR3 is TGTGCCAGCAGTGAAGCGCTGGCAGGGTGGGATGAGCAGTTCTTC.

The chain combines TRBV2 with TRBJ2-3, with D tentatively TRBD2 (6 bases). The germline V gene encodes CDR1 SNHLY and CDR2 FYNNEI. The CDR3 has 13 residues. The V gene lost 5 bases and the J gene lost 3 bases, with 9 bases spanning the gap. This chain's CDR3 is CASSFRETDTQYF. DNA of the CDR3: TGTGCCAGCAGTTTCCGGGAGACAGATACGCAGTATTTT.

The chain couples TRBV29-1 to TRBJ2-1, with D maybe TRBD1 (5 bases). The CDR3 has 11 amino acids. The germline CDR1 and CDR2 sequences are SQVTM and ANQGSEA. V gave up 2 bases and J gave up 8 bases, with 7 bases separating them. The chain's CDR3 is CSVERGHEQFF. The CDR3 nucleotides read TGCAGCGTTGAAAGGGGCCATGAGCAGTTCTTC.

The chain joins TRBV2 to TRBJ1-1; a possible D gene is TRBD1 (6 bases). V dropped 1 base and J dropped 1 base, with 10 bases sitting between them. This CDR3 has 15 residues. Germline V gene data show CDR1 as SNHLY and CDR2 as FYNNEI. Here the CDR3 reads CASSEGQGQNTEAFF. The CDR3 DNA reads as TGTGCCAGCAGTGAAGGGCAGGGGCAGAACACTGAAGCTTTCTTT.

The chain carries TRBV2 and TRBJ1-4; 10 nucleotides match TRBD1. Germline trimming cut 7 bases from V and 1 base from J; bases unmatched to any gene: 12. The CDR3 is 18 residues long. Germline CDR1 SNHLY, CDR2 FYNNEI. In nucleotides, the CDR3 is TGTGCCAGCATCCTCACCCGGACAGGGGGAAGAACTAATGAAAAACTGTTTTTT. Protein sequence: CASILTRTGGRTNEKLFF.

The V gene is TRBV5-1, the J gene TRBJ2-2; 7 nucleotides agree with TRBD2. The CDR3 runs to 17 residues. Germline V gene sequence: CDR1 SGHRS, CDR2 YFSETQ. Trimming took 1 base from V and 6 from J; bases not matched to a gene: 12. CDR3 amino acids: CASSLNYGGSVAGELFF. DNA for the CDR3: TGCGCCAGCAGCTTGAATTACGGCGGGAGCGTCGCCGGGGAGCTGTTTTTT.